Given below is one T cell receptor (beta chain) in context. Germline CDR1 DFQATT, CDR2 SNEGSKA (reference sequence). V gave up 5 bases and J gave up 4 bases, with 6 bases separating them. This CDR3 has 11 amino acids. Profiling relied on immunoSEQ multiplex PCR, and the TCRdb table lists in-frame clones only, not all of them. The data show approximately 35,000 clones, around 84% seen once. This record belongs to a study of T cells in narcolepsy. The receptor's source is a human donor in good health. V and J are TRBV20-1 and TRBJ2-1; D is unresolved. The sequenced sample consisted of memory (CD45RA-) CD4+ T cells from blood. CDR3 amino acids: CSAPGYNEQFF. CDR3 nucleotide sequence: TGCAGTGCTCCCGGATACAATGAGCAGTTCTTC.